This TCR beta chain was captured by sequencing in a study of control samples from healthy donors and cancer patients. Trimming took off 5 bases at V and 13 bases at J, with 15 bases between the two ends. The CDR3 runs to 12 residues. The germline V gene has CDR1 GTSNPN and CDR2 SVGIG (reference sequence). TCRdb's table, derived via immunoSEQ multiplex PCR, lists solely in-frame clones and lacks some. The data show 120,000 or so clones, with more than 75% seen just once and 2.9% held by the top ten. Sequencing was done on a sample of blood. This TCR came from a man between 60 and 70 years old in good health. The gene calls are TRBV30 and TRBJ1-6; D is possibly TRBD1 (5 bases). CDR3 in amino acids: CAWDSLIDPLHF. The CDR3 region has the DNA TGTGCCTGGGACAGCCTAATCGATCCCCTCCACTTT. The complete variable domain, with remaining parts taken from reference TRBV30 and TRBJ1-6, reads SQTIHQWPATLVQPVGSPLSLECTVEGTSNPNLYWYRQAAGRGLQLLFYSVGIGQISSEVPQNLSASRPQDRQFILSSKKLLLSDSGFYLCAWDSLIDPLHFGNGTRLTVT.